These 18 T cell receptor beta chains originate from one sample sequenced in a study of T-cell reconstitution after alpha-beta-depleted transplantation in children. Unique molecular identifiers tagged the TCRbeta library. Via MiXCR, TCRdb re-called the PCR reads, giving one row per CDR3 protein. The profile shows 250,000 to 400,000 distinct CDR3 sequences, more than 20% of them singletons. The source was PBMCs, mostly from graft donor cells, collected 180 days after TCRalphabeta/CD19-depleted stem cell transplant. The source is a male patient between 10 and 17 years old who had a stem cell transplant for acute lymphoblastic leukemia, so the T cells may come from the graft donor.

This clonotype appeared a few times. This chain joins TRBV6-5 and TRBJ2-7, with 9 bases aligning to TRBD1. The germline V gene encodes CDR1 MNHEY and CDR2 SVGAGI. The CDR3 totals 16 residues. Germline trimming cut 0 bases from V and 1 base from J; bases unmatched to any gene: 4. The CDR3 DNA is TGTGCCAGCAGTTACTCGGGACAGGGTTGGTCCTACGAGCAGTACTTC. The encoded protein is CASSYSGQGWSYEQYF.

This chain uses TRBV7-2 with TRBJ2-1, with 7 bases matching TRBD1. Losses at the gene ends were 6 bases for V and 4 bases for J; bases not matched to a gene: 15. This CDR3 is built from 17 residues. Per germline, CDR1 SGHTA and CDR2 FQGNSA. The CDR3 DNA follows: TGTGCCAGCAGGGCTAGACAGGGTACGGGGTCTTACAATGAGCAGTTCTTC. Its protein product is CASRARQGTGSYNEQFF.

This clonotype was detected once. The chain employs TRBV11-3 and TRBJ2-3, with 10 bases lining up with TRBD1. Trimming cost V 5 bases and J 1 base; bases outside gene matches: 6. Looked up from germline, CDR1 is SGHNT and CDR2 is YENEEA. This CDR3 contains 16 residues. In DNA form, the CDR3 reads TGTGCCAGCAGCCAGACAGGGGGCGTGGGCACAGATACGCAGTATTTT. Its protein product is CASSQTGGVGTDTQYF.

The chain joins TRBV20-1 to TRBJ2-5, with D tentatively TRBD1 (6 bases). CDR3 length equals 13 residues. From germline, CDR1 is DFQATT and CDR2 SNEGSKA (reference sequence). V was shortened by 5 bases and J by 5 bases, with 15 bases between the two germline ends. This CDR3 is CSAFSGVAETQYF. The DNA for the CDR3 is TGCAGTGCTTTTTCAGGGGTGGCGGAGACCCAGTACTTC.

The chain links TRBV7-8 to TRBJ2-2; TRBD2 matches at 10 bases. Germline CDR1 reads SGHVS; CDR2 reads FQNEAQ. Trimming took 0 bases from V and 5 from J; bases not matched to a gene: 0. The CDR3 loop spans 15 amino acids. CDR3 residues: CASSLAGLATGELFF. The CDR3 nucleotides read TGTGCCAGCAGCTTAGCGGGACTAGCGACCGGGGAGCTGTTTTTT.

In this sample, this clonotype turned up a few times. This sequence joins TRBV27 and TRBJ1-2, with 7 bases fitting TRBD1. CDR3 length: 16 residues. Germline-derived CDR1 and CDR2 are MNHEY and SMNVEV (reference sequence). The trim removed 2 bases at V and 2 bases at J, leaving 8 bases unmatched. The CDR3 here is CASSLIAGTENYGYTF. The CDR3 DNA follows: TGTGCCAGCAGTTTAATAGCGGGGACAGAGAACTATGGCTACACCTTC.

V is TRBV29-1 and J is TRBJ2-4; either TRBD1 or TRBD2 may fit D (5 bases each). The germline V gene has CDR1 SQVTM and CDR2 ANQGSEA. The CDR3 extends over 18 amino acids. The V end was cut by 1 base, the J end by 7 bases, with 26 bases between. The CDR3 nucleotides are TGCAGCGTTGAAGGGATGCCGGGGACGGCTCCCCAGGCGAACATTCAGTACTTC. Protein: CSVEGMPGTAPQANIQYF.

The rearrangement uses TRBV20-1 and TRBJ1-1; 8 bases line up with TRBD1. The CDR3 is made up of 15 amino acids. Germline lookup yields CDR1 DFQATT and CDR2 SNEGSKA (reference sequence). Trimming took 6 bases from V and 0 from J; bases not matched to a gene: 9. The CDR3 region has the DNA TGCAGTGCGAGACAGGGGTGGGGTATGAACACTGAAGCTTTCTTT. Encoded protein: CSARQGWGMNTEAFF.

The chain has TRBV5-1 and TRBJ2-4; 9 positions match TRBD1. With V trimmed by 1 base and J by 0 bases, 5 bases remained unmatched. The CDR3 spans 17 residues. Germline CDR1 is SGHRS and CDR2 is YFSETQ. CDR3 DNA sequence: TGCGCCAGCAGCTTGTGGGACAGGGAACTAGCCAAAAACATTCAGTACTTC. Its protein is CASSLWDRELAKNIQYF.

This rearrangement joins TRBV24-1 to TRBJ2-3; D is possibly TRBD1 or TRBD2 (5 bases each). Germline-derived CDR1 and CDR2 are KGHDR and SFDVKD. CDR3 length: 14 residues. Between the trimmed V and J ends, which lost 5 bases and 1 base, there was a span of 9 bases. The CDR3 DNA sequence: TGTGCCACCAGTGTGGGGACGGGCACAGATACGCAGTATTTT. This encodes CATSVGTGTDTQYF.

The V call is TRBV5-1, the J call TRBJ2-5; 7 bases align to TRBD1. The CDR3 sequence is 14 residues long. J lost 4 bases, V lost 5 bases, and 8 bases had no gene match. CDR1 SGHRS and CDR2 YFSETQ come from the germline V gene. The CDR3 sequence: CASRSSGTVETQYF. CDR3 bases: TGCGCCAGCAGATCCTCCGGGACAGTAGAGACCCAGTACTTC.

DNA of the CDR3: TGCGCCAGCAGCCCCCGACAGGAGAACACTGAAGCTTTCTTT. This sequence encodes CASSPRQENTEAFF. The genes are TRBV5-1 and TRBJ1-1; a weak D match, TRBD1 (6 bases). This CDR3 contains 14 residues. V was pared by 4 bases and J by 1 base, with 11 bases between. The germline CDR1 and CDR2 sequences are SGHRS and YFSETQ.

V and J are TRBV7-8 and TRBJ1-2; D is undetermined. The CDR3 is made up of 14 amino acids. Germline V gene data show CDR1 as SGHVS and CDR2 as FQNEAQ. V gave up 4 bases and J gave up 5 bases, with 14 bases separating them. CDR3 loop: CASSSVGFSYGYTF. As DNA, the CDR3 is TGTGCCAGCAGCTCAGTAGGGTTCTCGTATGGCTACACCTTC. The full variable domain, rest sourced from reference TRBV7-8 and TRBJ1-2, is GAGVSQSPRYKVAKRGQDVALRCDPISGHVSLFWYQQALGQGPEFLTYFQNEAQLDKSGLPSDRFFAERPEGSVSTLKIQRTQQEDSAVYLCASSSVGFSYGYTFGSGTRLTVV.

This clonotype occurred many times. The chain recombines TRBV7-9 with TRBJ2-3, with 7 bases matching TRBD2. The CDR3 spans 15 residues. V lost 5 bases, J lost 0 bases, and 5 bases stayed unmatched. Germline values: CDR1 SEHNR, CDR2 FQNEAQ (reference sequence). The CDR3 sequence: CASSLLAASTDTQYF. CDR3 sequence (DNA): TGTGCCAGCAGCCTTCTAGCGGCTAGCACAGATACGCAGTATTTT.

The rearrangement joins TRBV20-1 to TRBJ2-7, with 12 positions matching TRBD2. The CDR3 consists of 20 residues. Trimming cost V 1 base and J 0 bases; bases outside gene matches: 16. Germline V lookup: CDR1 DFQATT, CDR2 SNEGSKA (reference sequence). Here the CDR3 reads CSARVLPFPGTSGPSYEQYF. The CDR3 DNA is TGCAGTGCTAGAGTACTTCCCTTTCCCGGGACTAGCGGGCCCTCCTACGAGCAGTACTTC.

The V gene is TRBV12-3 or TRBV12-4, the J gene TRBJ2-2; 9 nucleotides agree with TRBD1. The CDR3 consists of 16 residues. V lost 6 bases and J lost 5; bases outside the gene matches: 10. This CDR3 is CASRSPDRGRTGELFF. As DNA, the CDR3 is TGTGCCAGCAGGTCCCCCGACAGGGGGAGAACCGGGGAGCTGTTTTTT.

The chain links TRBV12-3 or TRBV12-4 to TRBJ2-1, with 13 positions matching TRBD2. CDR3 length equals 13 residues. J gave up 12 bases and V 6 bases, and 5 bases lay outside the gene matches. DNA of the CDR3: TGTGCCAGCAGCGGACTAGCGGGAGAGGGGCAGTTCTTC. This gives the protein CASSGLAGEGQFF.

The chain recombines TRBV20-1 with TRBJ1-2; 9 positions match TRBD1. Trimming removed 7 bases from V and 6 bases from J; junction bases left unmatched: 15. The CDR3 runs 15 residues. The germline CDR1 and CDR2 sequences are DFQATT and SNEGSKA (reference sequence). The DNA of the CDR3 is TGCAGTGTCAGGGGTCGGACAGGGGATCGCAATGGCTACACCTTC. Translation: CSVRGRTGDRNGYTF.